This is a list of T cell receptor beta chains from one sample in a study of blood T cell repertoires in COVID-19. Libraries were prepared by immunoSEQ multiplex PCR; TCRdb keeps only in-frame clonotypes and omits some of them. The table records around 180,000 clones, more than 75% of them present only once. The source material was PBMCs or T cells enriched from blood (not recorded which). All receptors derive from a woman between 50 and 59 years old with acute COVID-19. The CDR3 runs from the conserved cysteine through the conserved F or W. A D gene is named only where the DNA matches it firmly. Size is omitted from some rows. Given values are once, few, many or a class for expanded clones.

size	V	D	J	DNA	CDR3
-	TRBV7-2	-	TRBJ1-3	TGTGCCAGCAGCTTAGCCCTCAGGGCAGGGGTGGACACCATATATTTT	CASSLALRAGVDTIYF
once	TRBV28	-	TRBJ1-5	TGTGCCAGCAGTTTGACAGGAGACAATCAGCCCCAGCATTTT	CASSLTGDNQPQHF
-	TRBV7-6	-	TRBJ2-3	TGTGCCAGCAGCTTAGAGGGACCGGGACTGGGCACAGATACGCAGTATTTT	CASSLEGPGLGTDTQYF
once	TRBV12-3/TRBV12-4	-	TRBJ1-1	TGTGCCAGCAGTGCCTACCTTGCTTCGGCTTTCTTT	CASSAYLASAFF
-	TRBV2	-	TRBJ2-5	TGTGCCAGCAGTACCCGGGGGGAGACCCAGTACTTC	CASSTRGETQYF
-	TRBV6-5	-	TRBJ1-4	TGTGCCAGCAGCCCCGGGACTCTGAATGAAAAACTGTTTTTT	CASSPGTLNEKLFF
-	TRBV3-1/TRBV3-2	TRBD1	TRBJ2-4	TGTGCCAGCAGCCAACCAAGTCGGGACAGGGGTGACATTCAGTACTTC	CASSQPSRDRGDIQYF
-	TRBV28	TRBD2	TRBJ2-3	TGTGCCAGCAGTTTAGATCCAGCGGGGCCGAACACAGATACGCAGTATTTT	CASSLDPAGPNTDTQYF
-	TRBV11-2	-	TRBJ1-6	TGTGCCAGCAGTTCGAGGACCCGGGGGAATTCACCCCTCCACTTT	CASSSRTRGNSPLHF
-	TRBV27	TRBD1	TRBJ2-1	TGTGCCAGCAGTTTAGGACAGGGGATGAACAATGAGCAGTTCTTC	CASSLGQGMNNEQFF
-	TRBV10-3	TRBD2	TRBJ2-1	TGTGCCATCATGAGTACTAGCGGGGGAGGGAACAATGAGCAGTTCTTC	CAIMSTSGGGNNEQFF
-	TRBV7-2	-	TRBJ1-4	TGTGCCAGCAGCTTAGCGGAGGCAGGAAAACTGTTTTTT	CASSLAEAGKLFF
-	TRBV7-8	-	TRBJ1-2	TGTGCCAGCAGCTTAGTGGACGGACAATATGGCTACACCTTC	CASSLVDGQYGYTF
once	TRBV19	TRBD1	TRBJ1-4	TGTGCCAGTAGTGCTTACAGGGGAGAGTATGAAAAACTGTTTTTT	CASSAYRGEYEKLFF
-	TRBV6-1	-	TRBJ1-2	TGTGCCAGCAGTGAACTCATGGCAGATTCTAACTATGGCTACACCTTC	CASSELMADSNYGYTF
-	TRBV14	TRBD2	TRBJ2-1	TGTGCCAGCAGCCAAGCAGGACTAGCGGGCGGAGGAAATGAGCAGTTCTTC	CASSQAGLAGGGNEQFF
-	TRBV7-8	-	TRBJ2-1	TGTGCCAGCAGCGTGCTCCGGGGGGCTTACAATGAGCAGTTCTTC	CASSVLRGAYNEQFF
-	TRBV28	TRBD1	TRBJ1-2	TGTGCCAGCAGTTTAACAGGGGCCCCCTATCGTAACTATGGCTACACCTTC	CASSLTGAPYRNYGYTF
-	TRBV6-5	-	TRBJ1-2	TGTGCCAGCAGTTACGGCCAGTTCAACTATGGCTACACCTTC	CASSYGQFNYGYTF
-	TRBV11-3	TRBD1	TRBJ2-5	TGTGCCAGCAGCTTTGGGGGACAGGGGCAAGAGACCCAGTACTTC	CASSFGGQGQETQYF
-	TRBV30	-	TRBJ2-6	TGTGGGATGCGGGTCTTTGGGGCCAACGTCCTGACTTTC	CGMRVFGANVLTF
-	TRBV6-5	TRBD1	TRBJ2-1	TGTGCCAGCAGTTACGCGCCGACAGGGGTGATCAATGAGCAGTTCTTC	CASSYAPTGVINEQFF
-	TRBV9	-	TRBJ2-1	TGTGCCAGCAGCGTACGAGCTACCCTAGTCAATGAGCAGTTCTTC	CASSVRATLVNEQFF
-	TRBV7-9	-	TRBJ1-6	TGTGCCAGCAGCTTAGATAAGGGAGGGTGGGGCCATTCACCCCTCCACTTT	CASSLDKGGWGHSPLHF
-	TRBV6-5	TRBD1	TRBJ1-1	TGTGCCAGCAGAGTGGACAGGGGGAACACTGAAGCTTTCTTT	CASRVDRGNTEAFF
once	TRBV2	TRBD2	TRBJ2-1	TGTGCCAGCAGGAGGACTAGCGGGGGGGTGGATAATGAGCAGTTCTTC	CASRRTSGGVDNEQFF
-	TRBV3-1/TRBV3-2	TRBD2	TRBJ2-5	TGTGCCAGCAGGGGACTAGCGGGGAACCCTCAAGAGACCCAGTACTTC	CASRGLAGNPQETQYF
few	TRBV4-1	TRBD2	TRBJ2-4	TGCGCCAGCAGCCAAGATGAAGGTAGCGGGGGGACTTCCCGAAGAAACATTCAGTACTTC	CASSQDEGSGGTSRRNIQYF
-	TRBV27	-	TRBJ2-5	TGTGCCAGCAGTTTATCGAACGGGGTGATACAGACCCAGTACTTC	CASSLSNGVIQTQYF
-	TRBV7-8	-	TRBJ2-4	TGTGCCAGCAGTTCCCAGGGGATTCAGTACTTC	CASSSQGIQYF
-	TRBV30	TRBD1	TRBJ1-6	TGTGCCGGGACAGGGTTCGTAGATTCACCCCTCCACTTT	CAGTGFVDSPLHF
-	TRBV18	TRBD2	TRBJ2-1	TGTGCCAGCTCACCACGGAACGGGGGGGCCTACAATGAGCAGTTCTTC	CASSPRNGGAYNEQFF
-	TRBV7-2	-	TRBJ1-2	TGTGCCAGCAGCTCCTCGACAGGTTCTATGGTTGGCTACACCTTC	CASSSSTGSMVGYTF
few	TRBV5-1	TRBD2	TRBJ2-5	TGCGCCAGCAGCTTCGTAGCGGGCATACAAGAGACCCAGTACTTC	CASSFVAGIQETQYF
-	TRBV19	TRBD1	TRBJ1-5	TGTGCCAGTAGTTTAACAGGGGACGATCAGCCCCAGCATTTT	CASSLTGDDQPQHF
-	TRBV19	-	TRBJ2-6	TGTGCCAGTAGTATTGTAGGAGAGGCCAACGTCCTGACTTTC	CASSIVGEANVLTF
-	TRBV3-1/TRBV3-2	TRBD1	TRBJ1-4	TGTGCCAGCAGCACCGCCGGGGGGGGGACAGCAACTAATGAAAAACTGTTTTTT	CASSTAGGGTATNEKLFF
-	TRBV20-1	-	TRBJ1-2	TGCAGTGCTCGGAGACAGTCACCCACCTTC	CSARRQSPTF
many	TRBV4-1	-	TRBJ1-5	TGCGCCAGCAGCCACGCTACCCCATACAATCAGCCCCAGCATTTT	CASSHATPYNQPQHF
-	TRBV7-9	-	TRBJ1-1	TGTGCCAGCAGCTTAGACGTTCGGGGTGAAGCTTTCTTT	CASSLDVRGEAFF
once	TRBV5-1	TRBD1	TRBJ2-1	TGCGCCAGCAGCCACGGACAGGGTAATGAGCAGTTCTTC	CASSHGQGNEQFF
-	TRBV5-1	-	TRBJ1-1	TGCGCCAGCAGCTTGATGGGGGGCACTGAAGCTTTCTTT	CASSLMGGTEAFF
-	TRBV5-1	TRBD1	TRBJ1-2	TGCGCCAGCAGCTTGGACAGGGGGGCCTATGGCTACACCTTC	CASSLDRGAYGYTF
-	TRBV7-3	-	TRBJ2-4	TGTGCCAGCAGCTTAAGTGGAGAAAACATTCAGTACTTC	CASSLSGENIQYF
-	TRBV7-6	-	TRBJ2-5	TGTGCCAGCAGCTTACCACATGAGGGGACCCAGTACTTC	CASSLPHEGTQYF
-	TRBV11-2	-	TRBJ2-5	TGTGCCAGCAGCCTAGCTGGGGCAGGGAACCAAGAGACCCAGTACTTC	CASSLAGAGNQETQYF
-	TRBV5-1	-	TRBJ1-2	TGCGCCAGCAGCTTGGATGGGGGGAGGAACTATGGCTACACCTTC	CASSLDGGRNYGYTF
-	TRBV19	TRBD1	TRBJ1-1	TGTGCCAGTAGTGTCGGGACAGGGGGCCGCCGTAAACCTGAAGCTTTCTTT	CASSVGTGGRRKPEAFF
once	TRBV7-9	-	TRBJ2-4	TGTGCCAGCAGCTTCCCAGGGGCCAAAAACATTCAGTACTTC	CASSFPGAKNIQYF
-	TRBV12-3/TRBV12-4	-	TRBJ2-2	TGTGCCAGCAGGGGAGAGAGGACCGGGGAGCTGTTTTTT	CASRGERTGELFF
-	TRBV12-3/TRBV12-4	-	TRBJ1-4	TGTGCCAGCCGCAGGGCTGTGTTGGAAAAACTGTTTTTT	CASRRAVLEKLFF
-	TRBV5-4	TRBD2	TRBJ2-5	TGTGCCAGCAGCTCAACTAGCGGCAAAGAGACCCAGTACTTC	CASSSTSGKETQYF